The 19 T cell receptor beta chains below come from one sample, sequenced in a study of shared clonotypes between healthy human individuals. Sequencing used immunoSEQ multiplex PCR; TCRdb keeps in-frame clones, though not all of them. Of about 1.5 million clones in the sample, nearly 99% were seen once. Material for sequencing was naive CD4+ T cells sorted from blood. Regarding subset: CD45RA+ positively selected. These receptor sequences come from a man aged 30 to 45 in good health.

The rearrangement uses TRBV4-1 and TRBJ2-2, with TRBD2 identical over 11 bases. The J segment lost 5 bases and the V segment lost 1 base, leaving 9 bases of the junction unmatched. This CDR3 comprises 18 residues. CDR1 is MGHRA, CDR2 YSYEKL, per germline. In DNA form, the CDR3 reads TGCGCCAGCAGCCAAGTGTCTCGACTAGCGGGACGTACCGGGGAGCTGTTTTTT. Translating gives CASSQVSRLAGRTGELFF.

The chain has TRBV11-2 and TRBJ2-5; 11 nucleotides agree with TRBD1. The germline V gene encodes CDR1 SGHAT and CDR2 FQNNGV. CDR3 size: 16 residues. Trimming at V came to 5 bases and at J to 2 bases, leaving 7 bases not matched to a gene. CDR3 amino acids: CASSPGTGGFQETQYF. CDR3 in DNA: TGTGCCAGCAGCCCGGGGACAGGGGGGTTTCAAGAGACCCAGTACTTC.

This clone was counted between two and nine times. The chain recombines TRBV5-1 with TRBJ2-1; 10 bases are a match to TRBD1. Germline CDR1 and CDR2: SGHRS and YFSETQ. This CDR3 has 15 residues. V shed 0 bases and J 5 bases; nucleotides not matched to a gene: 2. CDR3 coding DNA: TGCGCCAGCAGCTTGGAGGGGACAGGGGACAATGAGCAGTTCTTC. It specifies CASSLEGTGDNEQFF. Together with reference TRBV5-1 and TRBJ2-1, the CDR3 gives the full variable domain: KAGVTQTPRYLIKTRGQQVTLSCSPISGHRSVSWYQQTPGQGLQFLFEYFSETQRNKGNFPGRFSGRQFSNSRSEMNVSTLELGDSALYLCASSLEGTGDNEQFFGPGTRLTVL.

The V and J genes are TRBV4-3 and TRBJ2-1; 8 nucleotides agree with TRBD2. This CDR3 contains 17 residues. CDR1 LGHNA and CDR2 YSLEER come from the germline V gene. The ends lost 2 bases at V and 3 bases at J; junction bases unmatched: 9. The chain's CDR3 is CASSQRSGRRIYNEQFF. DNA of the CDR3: TGCGCCAGCAGCCAAAGAAGCGGGAGACGGATCTACAATGAGCAGTTCTTC.

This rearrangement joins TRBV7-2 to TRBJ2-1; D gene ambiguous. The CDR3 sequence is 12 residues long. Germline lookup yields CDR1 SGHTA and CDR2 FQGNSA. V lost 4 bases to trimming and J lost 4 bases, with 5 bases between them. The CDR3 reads CASSWRYNEQFF. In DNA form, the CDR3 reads TGTGCCAGCAGCTGGCGGTACAATGAGCAGTTCTTC. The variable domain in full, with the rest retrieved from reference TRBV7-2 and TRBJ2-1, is GAGVSQSPSNKVTEKGKDVELRCDPISGHTALYWYRQSLGQGLEFLIYFQGNSAPDKSGLPSDRFSAERTGGSVSTLTIQRTQQEDSAVYLCASSWRYNEQFFGPGTRLTVL.

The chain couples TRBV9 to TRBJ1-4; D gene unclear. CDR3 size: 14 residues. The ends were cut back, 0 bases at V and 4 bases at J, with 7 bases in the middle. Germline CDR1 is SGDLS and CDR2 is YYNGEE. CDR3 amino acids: CASSVASRNEKLFF. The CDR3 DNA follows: TGTGCCAGCAGCGTAGCCAGCCGTAATGAAAAACTGTTTTTT.

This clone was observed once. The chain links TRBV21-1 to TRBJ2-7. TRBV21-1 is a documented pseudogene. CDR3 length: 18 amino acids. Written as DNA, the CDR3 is TGTGCCAGCAGCAAACTTGTGGCCTATAGAAGGGGGACTGACGAGCAGTACTTC. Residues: CASSKLVAYRRGTDEQYF.

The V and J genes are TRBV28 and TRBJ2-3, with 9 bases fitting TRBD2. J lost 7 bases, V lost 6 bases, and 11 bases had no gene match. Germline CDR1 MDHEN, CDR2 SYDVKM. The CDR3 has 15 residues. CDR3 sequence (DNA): TGTGCCAGCAGCCTAGCGGGAAGGTGGGGTTATACGCAGTATTTT. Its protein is CASSLAGRWGYTQYF.

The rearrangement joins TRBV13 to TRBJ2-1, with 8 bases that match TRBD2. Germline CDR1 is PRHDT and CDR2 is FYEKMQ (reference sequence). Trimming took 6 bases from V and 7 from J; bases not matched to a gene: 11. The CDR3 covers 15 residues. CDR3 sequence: CASSFQREFGNEQFF. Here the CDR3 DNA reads TGTGCCAGCAGTTTTCAGCGGGAGTTCGGGAATGAGCAGTTCTTC.

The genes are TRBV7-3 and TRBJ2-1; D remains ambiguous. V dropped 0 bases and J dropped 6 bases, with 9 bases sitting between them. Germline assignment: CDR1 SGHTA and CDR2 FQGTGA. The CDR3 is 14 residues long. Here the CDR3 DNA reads TGTGCCAGCAGCTTAACTGGACCCGGCAATGAGCAGTTCTTC. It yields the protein CASSLTGPGNEQFF.

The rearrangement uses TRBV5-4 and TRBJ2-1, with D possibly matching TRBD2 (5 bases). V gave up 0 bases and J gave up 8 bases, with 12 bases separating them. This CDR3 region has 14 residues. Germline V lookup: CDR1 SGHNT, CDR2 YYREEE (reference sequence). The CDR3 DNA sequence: TGTGCCAGCAGCTTGGTTAGGACTGGGGATGAGCAGTTCTTC. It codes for CASSLVRTGDEQFF.

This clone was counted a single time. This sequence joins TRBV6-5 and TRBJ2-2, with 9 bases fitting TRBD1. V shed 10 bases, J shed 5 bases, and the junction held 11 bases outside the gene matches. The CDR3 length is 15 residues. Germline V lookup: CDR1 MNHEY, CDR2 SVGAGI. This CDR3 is CATTLQGAETGELFF. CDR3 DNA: TGTGCCACCACCCTACAGGGGGCTGAGACCGGGGAGCTGTTTTTT.

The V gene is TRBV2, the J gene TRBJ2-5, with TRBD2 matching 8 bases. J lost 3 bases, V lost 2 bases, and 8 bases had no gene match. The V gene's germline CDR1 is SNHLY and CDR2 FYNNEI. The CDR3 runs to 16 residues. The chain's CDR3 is CASSERRLAIKETQYF. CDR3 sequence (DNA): TGTGCCAGCAGTGAACGACGACTAGCGATAAAAGAGACCCAGTACTTC.

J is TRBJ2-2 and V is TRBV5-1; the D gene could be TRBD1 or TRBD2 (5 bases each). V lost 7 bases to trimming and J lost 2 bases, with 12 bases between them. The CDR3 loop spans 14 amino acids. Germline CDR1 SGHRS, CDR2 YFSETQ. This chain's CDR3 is CASVRDPNTGELFF. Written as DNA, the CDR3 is TGCGCCAGCGTACGGGACCCCAACACCGGGGAGCTGTTTTTT.

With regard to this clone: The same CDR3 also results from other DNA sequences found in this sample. The CDR3 here is CASSLETGEETQYF. The CDR3 DNA reads as TGCGCCAGCAGCTTGGAAACAGGGGAAGAGACCCAGTACTTC. This chain uses TRBV5-1 with TRBJ2-5, with TRBD1 identical over 7 bases. CDR3 length: 14 residues. Trimming removed 0 bases from V and 3 bases from J; junction bases left unmatched: 2. Germline V gene sequence: CDR1 SGHRS, CDR2 YFSETQ.

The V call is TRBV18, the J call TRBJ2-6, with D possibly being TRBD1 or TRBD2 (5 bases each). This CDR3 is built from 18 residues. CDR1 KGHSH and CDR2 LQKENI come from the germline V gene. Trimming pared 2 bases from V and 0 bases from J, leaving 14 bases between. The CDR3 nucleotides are TGTGCCAGCTCACCAGGGGGTCCTGGCAGCTCTGGGGCCAACGTCCTGACTTTC. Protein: CASSPGGPGSSGANVLTF.

For the CDR3, the DNA is TGCGCCAGCACCGCAAGCTGGACGGGGAATGAGCAGTTCTTC. Its translation: CASTASWTGNEQFF. This chain links TRBV5-1 with TRBJ2-1; maybe TRBD2 (5 bases). Per germline, CDR1 SGHRS and CDR2 YFSETQ. The V end was cut by 6 bases, the J end by 7 bases, with 17 bases between. The CDR3 runs to 14 residues.

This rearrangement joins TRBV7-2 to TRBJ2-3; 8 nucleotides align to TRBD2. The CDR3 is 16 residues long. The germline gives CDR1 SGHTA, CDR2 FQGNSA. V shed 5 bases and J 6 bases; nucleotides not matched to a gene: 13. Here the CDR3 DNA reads TGTGCCAGCAGCCTCAAGGGGTCTCCGGGGGGGGATACGCAGTATTTT. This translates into CASSLKGSPGGDTQYF.

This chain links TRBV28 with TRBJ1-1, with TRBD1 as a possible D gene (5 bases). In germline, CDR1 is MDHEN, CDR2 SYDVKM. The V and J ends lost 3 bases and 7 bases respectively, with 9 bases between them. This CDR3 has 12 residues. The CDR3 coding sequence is TGTGCCAGCAGTTTTGGGACCCGTGAAGCTTTCTTT. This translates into CASSFGTREAFF.